This T cell receptor beta chain emerged from a study of shared clonotypes between healthy human individuals. Turning to the study itself: CD4 naive cells filled three plates per donor, CD4 memory three, CD8 naive two and CD8 memory one.

TCRdb's table, derived via immunoSEQ multiplex PCR, lists solely in-frame clones and lacks some. The sample yields some 1,100,000 clones, approximately 80% seen once. Study findings and constraints: Clonotype sharing levels among donors were expected to vary with sequencing depth.

Germline CDR1 and CDR2: SGHRS and YFSETQ. Trimming stripped 4 bases from V and 7 bases from J, with 14 bases between. The CDR3 sequence is 13 residues long. About this clone itself: Its antigen is still unknown.

The chain combines TRBV5-1 with TRBJ2-5; a weak D match, TRBD2 (5 bases). Material: memory CD4+ T cells from PBMCs. Subset in this sample: CD45RA-negative fraction. This receptor was taken from a man younger than 35 in good health. Some clones in this sample may be carry-over from other donors' samples. DNA for the CDR3: TGCGCCAGCAGCCCGGGCCCCGCGGGGACCCAGTACTTC. Translating gives CASSPGPAGTQYF. Full variable domain (remainder filled in from reference TRBV5-1 and TRBJ2-5): KAGVTQTPRYLIKTRGQQVTLSCSPISGHRSVSWYQQTPGQGLQFLFEYFSETQRNKGNFPGRFSGRQFSNSRSEMNVSTLELGDSALYLCASSPGPAGTQYFGPGTRLLVL.